These 23 T cell receptor beta chains were sequenced from one sample in a study of blood T cell repertoires in COVID-19. Clones were read by immunoSEQ multiplex PCR, and TCRdb kept only the in-frame ones, dropping some. In the table there are fewer than 350,000 clones, roughly 87% of which are singletons. Sequenced input: PBMCs or T cells enriched from blood (not recorded which). Receptors were obtained from a woman aged 40 to 55 who had recovered from COVID-19.

The CDR3 protein is CASSGTSGYNEQFF. CDR3 DNA: TGTGCCAGCAGTGGTACTAGCGGATACAATGAGCAGTTCTTC. The chain links TRBV25-1 to TRBJ2-1; 8 nucleotides line up with TRBD2. Germline V gives CDR1 MGHDK, CDR2 SYGVNS. J lost 4 bases, V lost 4 bases, and 3 bases had no gene match. This CDR3 is built from 14 residues.

Here the CDR3 reads CASSYHAGGSSGEQYF. CDR3 sequence (DNA): TGTGCCAGCAGTTATCACGCGGGAGGTTCATCAGGCGAGCAGTACTTC. The chain joins TRBV6-2 or TRBV6-3 to TRBJ2-7; TRBD2 matches at 8 bases. The CDR3 has 16 amino acids. Germline-derived CDR1 and CDR2 are MNHEY and SVGEGT. V shed 3 bases, J shed 6 bases, and the junction held 13 bases outside the gene matches.

V usage is TRBV10-2 and J usage is TRBJ2-7, with D tentatively TRBD2 (5 bases). The length of the CDR3 is 11 residues. CDR1 is WSHSY and CDR2 is SAAADI in the germline V gene. With 7 bases removed from V and 6 bases from J, the gap between germline ends came to 10 bases. DNA for the CDR3: TGCGCCAGCACGGGGAGTGGCGAGCAGTACTTC. Protein: CASTGSGEQYF.

This clone was seen a single time. The chain joins TRBV11-2 to TRBJ1-6, with D perhaps TRBD1 (5 bases). Trimming left V 1 base short and J 7 bases short, with 11 bases between. The length of the CDR3 is 15 residues. Germline V gives CDR1 SGHAT, CDR2 FQNNGV. In DNA, the CDR3 is TGTGCCAGCAGCTTAGTAGGGGTGGGGAATTCACCCCTCCACTTT. Its translation is CASSLVGVGNSPLHF.

The table lists this clone with a count of one. CDR3 nucleotide sequence: TGTGCCAGCAGGCTGGGCCCTACTTCCAATTCACCCCTCCACTTT. Its translation is CASRLGPTSNSPLHF. The chain employs TRBV6-5 and TRBJ1-6, with D hard to call. Germline V gene sequence: CDR1 MNHEY, CDR2 SVGAGI. The CDR3 runs 15 residues. V was cut by 6 bases and J by 7 bases, with 16 bases left in between.

This rearrangement joins TRBV7-2 to TRBJ2-3; possible D gene TRBD2, 7 bases. The CDR3 consists of 14 residues. Trimming took off 3 bases at V and 7 bases at J, with 14 bases between the two ends. Germline V gives CDR1 SGHTA, CDR2 FQGNSA. The CDR3 bases are TGTGCCAGCAGCTTCGAGGGAGGGGGGAATACGCAGTATTTT. Translated: CASSFEGGGNTQYF.

The chain links TRBV7-9 to TRBJ1-2, with D unresolved. With 6 bases removed from V and 0 bases from J, the gap between germline ends came to 20 bases. The CDR3 is 17 amino acids. The germline V gene has CDR1 SEHNR and CDR2 FQNEAQ (reference sequence). In DNA form, the CDR3 reads TGTGCCAGCAGTATAGCGGGGTCCATAGGCTCTAACTATGGCTACACCTTC. Its translation is CASSIAGSIGSNYGYTF.

The chain combines TRBV6-6 with TRBJ2-7; 8 nucleotides match TRBD1. CDR1 is MNHNY, CDR2 SVGAGI, per germline (reference sequence). This CDR3 is built from 15 residues. The V segment lost 2 bases and the J segment 3 bases; nucleotides outside the gene matches: 6. In DNA, the CDR3 is TGTGCCAGCAGTTACAAGGGACAGGTGGACTACGAGCAGTACTTC. It translates to CASSYKGQVDYEQYF.

The chain links TRBV14 to TRBJ2-7; 8 bases are shared with TRBD1. Germline lookup yields CDR1 SGHDN and CDR2 FVKESK. With 4 bases clipped from V and 6 bases from J, the junction kept 11 bases outside the gene matches. This CDR3 comprises 15 residues. CDR3 sequence: CASSPRETGATEQYF. The CDR3 nucleotides are TGTGCCAGCAGCCCCCGGGAGACAGGGGCTACCGAGCAGTACTTC.

The rearrangement joins TRBV28 to TRBJ1-2, with D tentatively TRBD1 (6 bases). Germline values: CDR1 MDHEN, CDR2 SYDVKM. CDR3 length: 14 amino acids. With 6 bases removed from V and 0 bases from J, the gap between germline ends came to 11 bases. The chain's CDR3 is CASSRQEANYGYTF. DNA for the CDR3: TGTGCCAGCAGCCGACAGGAAGCTAACTATGGCTACACCTTC.

The J gene is TRBJ2-5, the V gene TRBV27, with D perhaps matching TRBD2 (5 bases). This CDR3 comprises 13 residues. Deletions cut 6 bases from V and 2 bases from J, with 10 bases between. Germline V CDR1 and CDR2: MNHEY, SMNVEV (reference sequence). The CDR3 is CASSSRGQETQYF. The CDR3 nucleotides read TGTGCCAGCAGCTCACGGGGTCAAGAGACCCAGTACTTC.

CDR3 protein: CASSQLATGELFF. CDR3 sequence (DNA): TGTGCCAGCAGCCAATTGGCCACCGGGGAGCTGTTTTTT. This chain uses TRBV3-1 (or the pseudogene TRBV3-2) with TRBJ2-2; unclear D gene. CDR3 length equals 13 residues. Germline loops: CDR1 LGHDT, CDR2 YNNKEL (reference sequence). Trimming took off 2 bases at V and 4 bases at J, with 5 bases between the two ends.

The V gene is TRBV19, the J gene TRBJ2-7; D might be TRBD1 (5 bases). Deletions cut 6 bases from V and 2 bases from J, with 14 bases between. CDR1 and CDR2 (germline): LNHDA, SQIVND (reference sequence). The CDR3 runs to 14 residues. CDR3 DNA sequence: TGTGCCAGTAGGCCACCAGGGCCTACCTACGAGCAGTACTTC. Encoded protein: CASRPPGPTYEQYF.

V usage is TRBV7-2 and J usage is TRBJ2-1, with D possibly TRBD2 on 6 matching bases. The ends were cut back, 5 bases at V and 3 bases at J, with 11 bases in the middle. CDR3 size: 14 residues. Looked up from germline, CDR1 is SGHTA and CDR2 is FQGNSA. CDR3 coding DNA: TGTGCCAGCAGCCCGGGACTCTACTACAATGAGCAGTTCTTC. Translating it yields CASSPGLYYNEQFF.

This chain uses TRBV7-9 with TRBJ2-7; TRBD1 might be the D (5 bases). V was pared by 1 base and J by 5 bases, with 9 bases between. The CDR3 length is 13 residues. Germline CDR1 SEHNR, CDR2 FQNEAQ (reference sequence). As DNA, the CDR3 is TGTGCCAGCAGCTTAGGAGTCAGGGACGAGCAGTACTTC. Its translation: CASSLGVRDEQYF.

This chain joins TRBV24-1 and TRBJ2-3, with TRBD1 matching 12 bases. The CDR3 runs 18 residues. V lost 4 bases, J lost 5 bases, and 12 bases stayed unmatched. Per the germline V gene, CDR1 is KGHDR and CDR2 is SFDVKD. This CDR3 reads CATSDPGTGGGELDTQYF. For the CDR3, the DNA is TGTGCCACCAGTGACCCCGGGACAGGGGGCGGTGAGCTAGATACGCAGTATTTT.

The chain uses TRBV1 and TRBJ2-1; TRBD2, the table's D call, lacks a check against the DNA. TRBV1 is a recognized pseudogene. CDR3 length equals 18 residues. The CDR3 bases are TGCACCAGCAGCCAAGAGGGGAAAACTAGCGGACAGTACAATGAGCAGTTCTTC. Translation: CTSSQEGKTSGQYNEQFF.

In this sample, this clone turned up a few times. The J gene is TRBJ1-1, the V gene TRBV7-2; TRBD1 matches 8 bases. Germline trimming cut 4 bases from V and 1 base from J; bases unmatched to any gene: 5. Germline CDR1 is SGHTA and CDR2 is FQGNSA. This CDR3 spans 15 amino acids. The chain's CDR3 is CASSSSGTGNTEAFF. CDR3 nucleotide sequence: TGTGCCAGCAGCTCATCCGGGACAGGGAACACTGAAGCTTTCTTT.

CDR3 bases: TGTGCCAGCAGTTTTTTGGGACTAGCGGGAGCCCCGGATTTGTACTTC. Translating it yields CASSFLGLAGAPDLYF. V gene TRBV28 combines with J gene TRBJ2-5; 14 bases are shared with TRBD2. Germline trimming cut 3 bases from V and 13 bases from J; bases unmatched to any gene: 13. The germline V gene encodes CDR1 MDHEN and CDR2 SYDVKM. There are 16 residues in the CDR3.

V is TRBV7-2 and J is TRBJ2-1; 8 nucleotides match TRBD2. The V and J ends lost 4 bases and 6 bases, in that order; junction bases with no gene match: 5. The CDR3 sequence is 14 residues long. Germline V gene data show CDR1 as SGHTA and CDR2 as FQGNSA. CDR3 amino acids: CASSSSGGLNEQFF. The CDR3 bases are TGTGCCAGCAGCTCGTCGGGAGGGCTCAATGAGCAGTTCTTC.

This rearrangement joins TRBV6-5 to TRBJ1-6; 8 positions agree with TRBD1. Trimming at V came to 10 bases and at J to 5 bases, leaving 4 bases not matched to a gene. Germline V CDR1 and CDR2: MNHEY, SVGAGI. This CDR3 spans 13 amino acids. The CDR3 reads CATRTGNNSPLHF. The CDR3 coding sequence is TGTGCCACAAGGACAGGGAATAATTCACCCCTCCACTTT.

The chain is built from TRBV18 and TRBJ1-2, with D possibly being TRBD1 (6 bases). Germline V gene lookup returns CDR1 KGHSH and CDR2 LQKENI. CDR3 length: 14 residues. V was clipped by 4 bases and J by 5 bases, with 14 bases between them. The CDR3 region is CASSLGQNNYGYTF. The CDR3 DNA reads TGTGCCAGCTCACTCGGACAGAATAATTATGGCTACACCTTC.

The chain uses TRBV7-9 and TRBJ2-7; 12 positions match TRBD2. Looked up from germline, CDR1 is SEHNR and CDR2 is FQNEAQ (reference sequence). Trimming at V came to 6 bases and at J to 5 bases, leaving 8 bases not matched to a gene. CDR3 size: 15 residues. The CDR3 is CASRPLAGGPHEQYF. The CDR3 region has the DNA TGTGCCAGCAGGCCTCTAGCGGGAGGGCCCCACGAGCAGTACTTC.